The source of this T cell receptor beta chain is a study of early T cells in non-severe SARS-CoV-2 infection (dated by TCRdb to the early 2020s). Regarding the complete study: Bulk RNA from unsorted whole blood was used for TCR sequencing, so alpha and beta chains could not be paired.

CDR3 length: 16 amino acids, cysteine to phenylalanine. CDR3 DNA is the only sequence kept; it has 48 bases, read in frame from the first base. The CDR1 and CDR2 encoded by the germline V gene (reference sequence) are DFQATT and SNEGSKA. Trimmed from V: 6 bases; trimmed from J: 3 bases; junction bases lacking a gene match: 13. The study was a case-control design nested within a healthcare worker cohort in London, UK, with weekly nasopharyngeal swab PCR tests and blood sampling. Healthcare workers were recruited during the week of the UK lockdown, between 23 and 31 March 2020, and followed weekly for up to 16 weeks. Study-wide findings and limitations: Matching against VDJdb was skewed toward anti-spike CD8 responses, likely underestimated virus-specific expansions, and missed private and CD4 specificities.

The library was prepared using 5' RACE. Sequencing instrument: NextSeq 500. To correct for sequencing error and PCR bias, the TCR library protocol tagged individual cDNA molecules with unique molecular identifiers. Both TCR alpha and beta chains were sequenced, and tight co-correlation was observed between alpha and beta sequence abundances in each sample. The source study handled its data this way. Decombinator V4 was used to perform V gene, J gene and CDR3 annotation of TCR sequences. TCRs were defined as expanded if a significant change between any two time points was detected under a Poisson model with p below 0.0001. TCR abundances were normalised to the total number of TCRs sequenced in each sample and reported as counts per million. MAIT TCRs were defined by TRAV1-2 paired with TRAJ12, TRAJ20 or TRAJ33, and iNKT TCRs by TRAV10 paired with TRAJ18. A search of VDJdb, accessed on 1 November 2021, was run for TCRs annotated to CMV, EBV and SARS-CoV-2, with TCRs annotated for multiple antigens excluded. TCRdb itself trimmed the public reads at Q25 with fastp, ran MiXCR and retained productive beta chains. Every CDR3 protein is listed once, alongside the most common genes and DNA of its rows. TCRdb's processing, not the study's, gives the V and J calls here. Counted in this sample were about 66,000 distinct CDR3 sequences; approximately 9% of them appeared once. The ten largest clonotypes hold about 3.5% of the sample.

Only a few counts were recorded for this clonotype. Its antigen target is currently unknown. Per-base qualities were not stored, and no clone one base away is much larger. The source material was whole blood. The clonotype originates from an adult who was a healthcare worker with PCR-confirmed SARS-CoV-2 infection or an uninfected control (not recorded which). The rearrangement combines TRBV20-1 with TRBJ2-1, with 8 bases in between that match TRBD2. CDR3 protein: CSAIKGLAGIYNEQFF. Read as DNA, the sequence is TGCAGTGCCATAAAAGGGCTAGCGGGCATCTACAATGAGCAGTTCTTC.